This record covers a single T cell receptor (beta chain). This clonotype has just one count. Its recognized antigen is unknown. No much larger clonotype is one base removed from it; base qualities were not supplied. Support from one read is weak. This specimen belongs to a study of T cell repertoires in cytomegalovirus infection (dated by TCRdb to the late 2010s). Regarding the complete study: Donor HLA type was relevant to the analysis, because carriage of CMV infection together with the matching HLA type was indicated by public TCR beta signatures. Points the paper makes about the study in general: In both this cohort and an independent cohort of under 450 donors, the cumulative frequency of public TCR beta family members distinguished carriers of CMV infection plus the relevant HLA type. The ex vivo response was dominated by HLA-C-restricted CMV-specific TCR beta clonotypes, which also provided the single most frequent clonotype in two of eight donors.

The CDR3 sequence holds 17 residues, the cysteine and phenylalanine included. Only the CDR3 DNA is retained, 51 bases long and in frame from the first base. V ends up 2 bases short and J 9 bases short, with an unmatched junction base count of 14. As encoded in the germline V gene, CDR1 is SGHAT while CDR2 is FQNNGV. Data came from an Illumina HiSeq 1500. TCRdb ran its own pipeline on the public reads, namely fastp trimming at Q25 and MiXCR clone calling, and kept in-frame beta chains. Here each entry gathers all rows of one CDR3 protein and keeps the most common genes and DNA. The sample data list hundreds of thousands of distinct CDR3 sequences, and about 24% of these were observed just once. The ten largest account for around 7.6% of the sample.

The source of this sequence is a human donor in good health (CMV status not recorded). Some clones in this sample may be carry-over from other donors' samples. In this chain, TRBV11-2 is recombined with TRBJ2-1; TRBD2 agrees with 9 junctional bases. What was sequenced was CD8+ T cells from PBMCs. The CDR3 is CASSLFSRGGQFREQFF. The sequenced DNA is TGTGCCAGCAGCTTATTTTCGCGGGGGGGCCAGTTCCGTGAGCAGTTCTTC.